These T cell receptor beta chains were read from a single sample in a study of beta chain features in type 1 diabetes. The assay was immunoSEQ multiplex PCR, and TCRdb's table has in-frame clones only and misses some. The table has about 450,000 clones, over 10% seen once. Sequencing was done on a sample of naive CD4+ T cells from blood. Every receptor here comes from a woman aged 18 to 35 in good health. Both conserved end residues are part of each CDR3. D genes are given only for firm matches.

V | D | CDR3
TRBV4-1 | TRBD1 | CASSHRQGGGEKLFF
TRBV28 | TRBD1 | CASSHRTGSGNTIYF
TRBV7-9 | TRBD2 | CASSLGTSGRIGNEQFF
TRBV28 | NA | CASTTGPGLNTEAFF
TRBV7-3 | NA | CASSLQPGAIGNEQFF
TRBV4-3 | NA | CASSQIVADTEAFF
TRBV9 | TRBD1 | CASSYGDRGGYEQFF
TRBV28 | NA | CASSFGDQETQYF
TRBV4-3 | TRBD2 | CASSQEIAGQREQYF
TRBV27 | TRBD2 | CASSKLAGGPFGPDTQYF
TRBV13 | NA | CASSHSSRVQKLFF
TRBV4-1 | NA | CASSHATGAEAFF
TRBV7-2 | NA | CASSTSRGDTQYF
TRBV9 | TRBD2 | CASSAAWASGSMGEQFF
TRBV18 | TRBD2 | CASSPTSGTDTQYF
TRBV27 | NA | CASKNQRYSNQPQHF
TRBV7-9 | TRBD1 | CASSVGQGLEKLFF
TRBV29-1 | NA | CSVPMTGTPYTGELFF
TRBV11-2 | NA | CASSLRGRGYTEAFF
TRBV28 | TRBD1 | CASSLTGANTGELFF
TRBV29-1 | TRBD1 | CSVRDRGPTDTQYF
TRBV19 | TRBD1 | CASSPLDRVIGYTF
TRBV30 | NA | CAWSAQVYSNQPQHF
TRBV7-8 | NA | CASSLSTGPEDEQYF
TRBV5-4 | TRBD1 | CASSLTGAHYGYTF
TRBV20-1 | NA | CSAIQKETQYF
TRBV7-2 | TRBD1 | CASSPQTGWHGYTF
TRBV11-1 | NA | CASSSDNPYEQYF
TRBV5-4 | NA | CASSLDSSYNSPLHF
TRBV29-1 | NA | CSVEEGQGNYGYTF
TRBV2 | NA | CASSVNAEQYF
TRBV29-1 | NA | CSAAGETQYF
TRBV19 | NA | CASRRVGANVLTF
TRBV4-1 | TRBD1 | CASSQVPGQGLGTEAFF
TRBV15 | NA | CATSSRSGRANYGYTF
TRBV28 | NA | CASSFPGGGQYF
TRBV6-6 | TRBD2 | CASRARGGGTDTQYF
TRBV7-7 | NA | CASSLGAGSYNEQFF
TRBV27 | NA | CASSLTGDTQYF
TRBV7-9 | TRBD2 | CASSPGLAVTYEQYF
TRBV9 | TRBD2 | CASSARRDYRSYEQYF
TRBV30 | NA | CAWSPPRTGTTVGELFF
TRBV30 | TRBD2 | CAWRDLAAGDEQFF
TRBV13 | TRBD2 | CASSSGTSGFYEQYF
TRBV7-2 | NA | CASSSSRTAGNEQFF
TRBV15 | NA | CATRFYEGSPLHF
TRBV5-1 | TRBD2 | CASSLIPLLTSGYSSYNEQFF
TRBV13 | NA | CASSLIGGKRANVLTF
TRBV5-4 | TRBD2 | CASSLGTSGLAKNIQYF
TRBV6-5 | NA | CASSYSIFRGNEQFF
TRBV6-5 | NA | CASSYFLPNTDTQYF
TRBV7-2 | NA | CASSLAGGNTEAFF
TRBV30 | NA | CASGRRGLREEQYF
TRBV27 | NA | CASSLYPRAYEQYF
TRBV29-1 | NA | CSAWDIYGYTF